Listed here is a single T cell receptor (beta chain). Its specificity is unknown. This specimen belongs to a study of T cells in localized non-small cell lung cancer. Regarding the study as a whole: Peak T cell clonality was found in uninvolved adjacent lung, exceeding tumor.

Germline V gene sequence: CDR1 LNHDA, CDR2 SQIVND (reference sequence). V was trimmed by 0 bases and J by 9 bases, leaving 6 bases between them. This CDR3 has 12 amino acids. Libraries were prepared by immunoSEQ multiplex PCR; TCRdb keeps only in-frame clonotypes and omits some of them. This sample has 15,000 to 20,000 clones, with roughly four fifths found just once. The chain employs TRBV19 and TRBJ1-5, with D unresolved. The sequence was obtained from a female donor of 60 years or more with stage I lung adenocarcinoma. Here the sequenced sample was peripheral blood, taken before any cancer treatment. The CDR3 sequence is CASSIDWRPQHF. The CDR3 DNA reads TGTGCCAGTAGTATAGATTGGAGGCCCCAGCATTTT.